One sample yielded the 14 T cell receptor beta chains listed below, sequenced in a study of T cell changes during pregnancy in multiple sclerosis. Data came from immunoSEQ multiplex PCR; TCRdb stores just in-frame clones and leaves some out. The data contain around 65,000 clones, about nine tenths of them singletons. The material was peripheral blood, obtained in the second trimester of pregnancy. Receptors were obtained from a female donor in good health, enrolled as a control in a pregnancy study.

V usage is TRBV18 and J usage is TRBJ2-7; 8 bases match TRBD2. CDR3 length: 13 amino acids. V shed 3 bases and J 3 bases; nucleotides not matched to a gene: 1. Looked up from germline, CDR1 is KGHSH and CDR2 is LQKENI. CDR3: CASSPGTSYEQYF. DNA of the CDR3: TGTGCCAGCTCACCCGGGACTAGCTACGAGCAGTACTTC.

The chain has TRBV7-2 and TRBJ2-1; 8 nucleotides match TRBD2. Germline CDR1 SGHTA, CDR2 FQGNSA. CDR3 size: 14 residues. V gave up 2 bases and J gave up 8 bases; unmatched junction bases: 5. CDR3 bases: TGTGCCAGCAGCTTACGCGGGAGGCGAGATGAGCAGTTCTTC. Translating it yields CASSLRGRRDEQFF.

This sequence joins TRBV6-6 and TRBJ2-2, with TRBD2 as a possible D gene (5 bases). This CDR3 contains 14 residues. Germline V CDR1 and CDR2: MNHNY, SVGAGI (reference sequence). The V end was cut by 2 bases, the J end by 7 bases, with 11 bases between. CDR3 region: CASSYLDGNGELFF. In DNA form, the CDR3 reads TGTGCCAGCAGTTACCTGGACGGGAACGGGGAGCTGTTTTTT.

The chain is built from TRBV28 and TRBJ2-7, with 7 bases aligning to TRBD2. CDR1 and CDR2 from the germline V gene are MDHEN and SYDVKM. Unmatched junction bases numbered 17, after V lost 6 bases and J lost 3 bases. The CDR3 spans 17 residues. As DNA, the CDR3 is TGTGCCAGCAGGGCGCGGGAGTTCCCTCGGCCCTACTACGAGCAGTACTTC. It translates to CASRAREFPRPYYEQYF.

This clone was seen just once. This chain links TRBV19 with TRBJ2-2; a possible D gene is TRBD1 (6 bases). The CDR3 runs 13 residues. Germline-derived CDR1 and CDR2 are LNHDA and SQIVND (reference sequence). Trimming removed 6 bases at V and 10 bases at J, with 15 bases between. The CDR3 DNA is TGTGCCAGTAGCCGGACAGTTAGAGTGGAGCTGTTTTTT. It yields the protein CASSRTVRVELFF.

This chain joins TRBV7-9 and TRBJ2-2, with D possibly matching TRBD1 (6 bases). CDR3 length: 14 amino acids. Trimming took off 5 bases at V and 6 bases at J, with 13 bases between the two ends. CDR1 and CDR2 from the germline V gene are SEHNR and FQNEAQ (reference sequence). This CDR3 reads CASSVQGESGELFF. The CDR3 nucleotides are TGTGCCAGCAGCGTACAGGGCGAGTCCGGGGAGCTGTTTTTT.

The chain couples TRBV5-1 to TRBJ2-7; TRBD1 matches at 10 bases. The trim removed 3 bases at V and 3 bases at J, leaving 3 bases unmatched. The CDR3 length is 14 residues. Germline V gene data show CDR1 as SGHRS and CDR2 as YFSETQ. CDR3 sequence (DNA): TGCGCCAGCAGCTGGGGGACAGGGGACTACGAGCAGTACTTC. This translates into CASSWGTGDYEQYF. The full variable domain, in which reference TRBV5-1 and TRBJ2-7 provide the parts outside the CDR3, is KAGVTQTPRYLIKTRGQQVTLSCSPISGHRSVSWYQQTPGQGLQFLFEYFSETQRNKGNFPGRFSGRQFSNSRSEMNVSTLELGDSALYLCASSWGTGDYEQYFGPGTRLTVT.

V gene TRBV6-5 combines with J gene TRBJ2-3, with D possibly being TRBD2 (6 bases). The CDR3 has 13 amino acids. V gave up 2 bases and J gave up 4 bases, with 7 bases separating them. The germline gives CDR1 MNHEY, CDR2 SVGAGI. CDR3 nucleotides: TGTGCCAGCAGTTACGGGAGGCCAGATACGCAGTATTTT. Protein: CASSYGRPDTQYF.

This sequence joins TRBV30 and TRBJ1-1; D possibly corresponds to TRBD1 (5 bases). The ends were cut back, 1 base at V and 1 base at J, with 13 bases in the middle. The germline V gene has CDR1 GTSNPN and CDR2 SVGIG (reference sequence). The CDR3 extends over 15 amino acids. CDR3 in DNA: TGTGCCTGGAGTGCGATCAACAGGAGGAACACTGAAGCTTTCTTT. Translating gives CAWSAINRRNTEAFF.

With respect to this clone: A junction end diverges from the germline sequence, so it may reflect a read error. The V gene is TRBV4-3, the J gene TRBJ2-1, with TRBD1 identical over 9 bases. CDR3 length: 16 amino acids. Germline CDR1 is LGHNA and CDR2 is YSLEER. For the CDR3, the DNA is TGCGCCAGCTGCCATGTCGGGACAGGGAGGAGGCATGAGCAGTTCTTC. This sequence encodes CASCHVGTGRRHEQFF.

The rearrangement links TRBV10-3 to TRBJ2-3, with 7 bases that match TRBD2. The CDR3 consists of 18 residues. Germline CDR1 and CDR2: ENHRY and SYGVKD. The V and J ends lost 6 bases and 3 bases, in that order; junction bases with no gene match: 18. The CDR3 DNA sequence: TGTGCCATCAGCGCCCGGGGCGGGAGTGCCGGGTTGACAGATACGCAGTATTTT. Protein product: CAISARGGSAGLTDTQYF.

The V call is TRBV7-2, the J call TRBJ2-6, with a weak D call TRBD1 (5 bases). This CDR3 is 15 amino acids long. CDR1 is SGHTA, CDR2 FQGNSA, per germline. V was cut by 3 bases and J by 2 bases, with 8 bases left in between. CDR3 sequence (DNA): TGTGCCAGCAGCTTCTTCAGGGCTGGGGCCAACGTCCTGACTTTC. This sequence encodes CASSFFRAGANVLTF.

The V and J genes are TRBV18 and TRBJ1-1, with 8 bases matching TRBD1. There are 14 residues in the CDR3. CDR1 is KGHSH, CDR2 LQKENI, per germline. J gave up 1 base and V 6 bases, and 4 bases lay outside the gene matches. CDR3 amino acids: CASSTTGENTEAFF. CDR3 nucleotide sequence: TGTGCCAGCTCGACGACAGGGGAGAACACTGAAGCTTTCTTT.

The chain employs TRBV13 and TRBJ2-2, with D hard to call. Germline values: CDR1 PRHDT, CDR2 FYEKMQ (reference sequence). V was trimmed by 5 bases and J by 7 bases, leaving 8 bases between them. CDR3 length: 12 residues. This chain's CDR3 is CASSERGGELFF. In nucleotides, the CDR3 is TGTGCCAGCAGCGAGCGAGGCGGGGAGCTGTTTTTT.